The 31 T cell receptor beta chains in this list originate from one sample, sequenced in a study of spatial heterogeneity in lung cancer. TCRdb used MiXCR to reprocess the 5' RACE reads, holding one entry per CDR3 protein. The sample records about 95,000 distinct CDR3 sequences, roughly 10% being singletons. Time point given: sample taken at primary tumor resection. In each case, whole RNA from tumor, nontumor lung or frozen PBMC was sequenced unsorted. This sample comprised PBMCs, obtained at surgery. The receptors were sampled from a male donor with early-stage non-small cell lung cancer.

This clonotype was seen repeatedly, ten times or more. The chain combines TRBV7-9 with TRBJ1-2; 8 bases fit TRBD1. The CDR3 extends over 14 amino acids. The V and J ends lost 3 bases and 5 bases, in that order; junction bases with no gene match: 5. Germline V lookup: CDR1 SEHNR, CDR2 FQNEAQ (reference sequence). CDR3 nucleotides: TGTGCCAGCAGCTTGGTGACAGGGGTTTATGGCTACACCTTC. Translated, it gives CASSLVTGVYGYTF.

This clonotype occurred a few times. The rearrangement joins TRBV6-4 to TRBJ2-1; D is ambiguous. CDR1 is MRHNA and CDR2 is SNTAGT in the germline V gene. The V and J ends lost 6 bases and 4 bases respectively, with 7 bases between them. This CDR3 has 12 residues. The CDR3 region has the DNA TGTGCCAGCAGGGCCATATACAATGAGCAGTTCTTC. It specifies CASRAIYNEQFF.

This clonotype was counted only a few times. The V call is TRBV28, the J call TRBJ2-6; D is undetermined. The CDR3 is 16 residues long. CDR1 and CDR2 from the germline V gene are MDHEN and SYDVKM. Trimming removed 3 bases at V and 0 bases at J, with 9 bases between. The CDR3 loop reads CASSFPAASGANVLTF. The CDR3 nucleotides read TGTGCCAGCAGTTTCCCGGCTGCCTCTGGGGCCAACGTCCTGACTTTC.

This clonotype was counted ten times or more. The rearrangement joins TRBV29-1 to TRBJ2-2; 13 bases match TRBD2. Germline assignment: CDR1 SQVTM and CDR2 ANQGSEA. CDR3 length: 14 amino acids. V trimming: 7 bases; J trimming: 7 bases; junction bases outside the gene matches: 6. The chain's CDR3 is CSAGLAGDVGELFF. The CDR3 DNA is TGCAGCGCAGGACTAGCGGGAGACGTCGGGGAGCTGTTTTTT.

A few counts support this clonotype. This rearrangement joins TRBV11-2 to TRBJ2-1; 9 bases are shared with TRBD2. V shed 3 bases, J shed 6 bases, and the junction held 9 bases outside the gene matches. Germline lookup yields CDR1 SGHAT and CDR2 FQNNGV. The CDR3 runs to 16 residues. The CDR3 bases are TGTGCCAGCAGCTTGAATAGCGGGAGTGGGGCCAATGAGCAGTTCTTC. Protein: CASSLNSGSGANEQFF.

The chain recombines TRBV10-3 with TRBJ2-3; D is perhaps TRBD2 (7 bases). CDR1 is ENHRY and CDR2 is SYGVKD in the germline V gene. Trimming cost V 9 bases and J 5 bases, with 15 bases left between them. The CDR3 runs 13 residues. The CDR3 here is CAMGGRDGDTQYF. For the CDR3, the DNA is TGTGCCATGGGGGGGCGGGACGGAGATACGCAGTATTTT.

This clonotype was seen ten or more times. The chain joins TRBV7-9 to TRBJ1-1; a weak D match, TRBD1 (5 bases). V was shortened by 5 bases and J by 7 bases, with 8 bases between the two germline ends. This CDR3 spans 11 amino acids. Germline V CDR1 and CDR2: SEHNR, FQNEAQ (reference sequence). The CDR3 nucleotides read TGTGCCAGCAGCAACGGACATGAAGCTTTCTTT. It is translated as CASSNGHEAFF.

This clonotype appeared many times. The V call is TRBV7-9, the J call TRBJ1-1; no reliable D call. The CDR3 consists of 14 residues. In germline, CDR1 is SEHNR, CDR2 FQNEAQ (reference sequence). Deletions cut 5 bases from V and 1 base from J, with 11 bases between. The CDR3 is CASSLLASNTEAFF. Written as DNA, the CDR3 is TGTGCCAGCAGCCTATTAGCCTCGAACACTGAAGCTTTCTTT.

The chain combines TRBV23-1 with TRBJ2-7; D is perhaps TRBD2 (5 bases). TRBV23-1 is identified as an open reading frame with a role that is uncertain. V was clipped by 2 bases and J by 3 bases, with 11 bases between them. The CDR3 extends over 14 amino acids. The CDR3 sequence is CASSQGTGNYEQYF. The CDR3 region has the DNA TGCGCCAGCAGTCAAGGAACGGGAAACTACGAGCAGTACTTC.

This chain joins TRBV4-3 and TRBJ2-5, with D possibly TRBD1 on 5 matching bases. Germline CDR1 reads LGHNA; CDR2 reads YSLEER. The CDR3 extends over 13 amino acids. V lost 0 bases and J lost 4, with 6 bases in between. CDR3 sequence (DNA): TGCGCCAGCAGCCAAGACAGGGTAGAGACCCAGTACTTC. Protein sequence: CASSQDRVETQYF.

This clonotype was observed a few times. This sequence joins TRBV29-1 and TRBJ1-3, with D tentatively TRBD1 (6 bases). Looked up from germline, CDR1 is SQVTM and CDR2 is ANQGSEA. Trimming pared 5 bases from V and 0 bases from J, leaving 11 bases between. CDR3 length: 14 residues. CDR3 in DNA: TGCAGCGTTACCCGGGACACCTCTGGAAACACCATATATTTT. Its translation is CSVTRDTSGNTIYF. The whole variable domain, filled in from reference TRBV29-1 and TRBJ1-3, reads SAVISQKPSRDICQRGTSLTIQCQVDSQVTMMFWYRQQPGQSLTLIATANQGSEATYESGFVIDKFPISRPNLTFSTLTVSNMSPEDSSIYLCSVTRDTSGNTIYFGEGSWLTVV.

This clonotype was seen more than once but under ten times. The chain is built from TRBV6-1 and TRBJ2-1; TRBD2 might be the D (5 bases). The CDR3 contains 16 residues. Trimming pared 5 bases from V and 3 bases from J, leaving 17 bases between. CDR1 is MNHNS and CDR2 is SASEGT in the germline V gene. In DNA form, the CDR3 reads TGTGCCAGCAGTCTACCCCCGGGAACTAGCTACAATGAGCAGTTCTTC. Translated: CASSLPPGTSYNEQFF.

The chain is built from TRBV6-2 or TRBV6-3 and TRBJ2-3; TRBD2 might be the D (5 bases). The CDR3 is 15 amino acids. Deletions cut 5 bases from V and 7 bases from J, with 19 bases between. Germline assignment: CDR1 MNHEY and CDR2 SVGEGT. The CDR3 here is CASSERRGSKNTQYF. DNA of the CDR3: TGTGCCAGCAGTGAACGACGAGGGAGTAAGAATACGCAGTATTTT.

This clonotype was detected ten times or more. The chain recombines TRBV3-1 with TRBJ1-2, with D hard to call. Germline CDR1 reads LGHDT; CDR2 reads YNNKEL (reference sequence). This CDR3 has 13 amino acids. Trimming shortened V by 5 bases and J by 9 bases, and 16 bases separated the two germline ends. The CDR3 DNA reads TGTGCCAGCAGCAATAGAGATCGGGGTCGCTACACCTTC. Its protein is CASSNRDRGRYTF.

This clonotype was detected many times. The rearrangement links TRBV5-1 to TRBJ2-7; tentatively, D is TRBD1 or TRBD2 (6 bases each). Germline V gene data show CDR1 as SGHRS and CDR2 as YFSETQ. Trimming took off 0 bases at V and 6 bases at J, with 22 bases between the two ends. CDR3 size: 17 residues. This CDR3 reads CASSLAGTVTGTREQYF. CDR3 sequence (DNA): TGCGCCAGCAGCTTGGCTGGAACGGTAACAGGGACTCGCGAGCAGTACTTC.

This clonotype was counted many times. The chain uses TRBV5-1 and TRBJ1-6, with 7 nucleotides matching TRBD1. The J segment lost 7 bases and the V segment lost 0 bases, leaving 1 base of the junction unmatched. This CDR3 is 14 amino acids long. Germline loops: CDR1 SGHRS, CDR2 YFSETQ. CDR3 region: CASSLGDSNSPLHF. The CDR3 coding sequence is TGCGCCAGCAGCTTGGGGGACAGCAATTCACCCCTCCACTTT.

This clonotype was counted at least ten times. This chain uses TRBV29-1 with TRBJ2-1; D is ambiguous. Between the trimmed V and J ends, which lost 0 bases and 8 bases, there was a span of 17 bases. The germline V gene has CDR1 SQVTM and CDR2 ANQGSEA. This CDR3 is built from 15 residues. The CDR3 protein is CSVEDLALLGDEQFF. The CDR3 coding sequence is TGCAGCGTTGAAGATCTTGCCCTCCTTGGTGATGAGCAGTTCTTC.

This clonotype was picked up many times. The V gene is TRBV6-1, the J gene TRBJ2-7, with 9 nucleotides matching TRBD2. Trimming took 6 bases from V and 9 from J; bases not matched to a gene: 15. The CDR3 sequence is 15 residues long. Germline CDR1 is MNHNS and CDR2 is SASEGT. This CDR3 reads CASRRGSGSTYPQYF. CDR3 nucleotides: TGTGCCAGCAGGAGGGGTAGCGGGAGCACCTATCCGCAGTACTTC.

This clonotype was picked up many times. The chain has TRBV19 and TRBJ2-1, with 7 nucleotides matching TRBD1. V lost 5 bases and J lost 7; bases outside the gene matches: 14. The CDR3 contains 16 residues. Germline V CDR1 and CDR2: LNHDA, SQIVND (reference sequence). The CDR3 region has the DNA TGTGCCAGTAGTTCCCCGGGACAGCTAGGGGTGAATGAGCAGTTCTTC. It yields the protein CASSSPGQLGVNEQFF.

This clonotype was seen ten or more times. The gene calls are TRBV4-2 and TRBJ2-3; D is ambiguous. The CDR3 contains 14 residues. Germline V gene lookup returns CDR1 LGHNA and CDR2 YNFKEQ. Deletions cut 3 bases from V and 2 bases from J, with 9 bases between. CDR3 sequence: CASSQLYDTDTQYF. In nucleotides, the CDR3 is TGTGCCAGCAGCCAGCTCTACGACACAGATACGCAGTATTTT.

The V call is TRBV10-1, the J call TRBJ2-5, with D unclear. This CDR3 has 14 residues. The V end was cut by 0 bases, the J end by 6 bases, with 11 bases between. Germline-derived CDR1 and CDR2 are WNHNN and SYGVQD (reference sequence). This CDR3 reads CASSESIRLKTQYF. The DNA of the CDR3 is TGCGCCAGCAGTGAGTCGATCAGGTTAAAGACCCAGTACTTC.

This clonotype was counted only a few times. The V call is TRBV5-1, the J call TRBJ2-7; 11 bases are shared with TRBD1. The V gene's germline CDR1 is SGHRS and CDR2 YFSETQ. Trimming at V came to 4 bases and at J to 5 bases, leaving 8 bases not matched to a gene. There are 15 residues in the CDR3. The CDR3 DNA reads TGCGCCAGCAGCCCTGGACAGGGGGCTTACCACGAGCAGTACTTC. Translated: CASSPGQGAYHEQYF.

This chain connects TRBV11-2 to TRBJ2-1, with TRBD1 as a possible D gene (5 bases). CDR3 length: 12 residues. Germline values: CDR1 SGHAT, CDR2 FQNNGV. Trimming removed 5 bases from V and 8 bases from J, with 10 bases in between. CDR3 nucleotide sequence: TGTGCCAGCAGCCGGTCAGGGTATGAGCAGTTCTTC. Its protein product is CASSRSGYEQFF.

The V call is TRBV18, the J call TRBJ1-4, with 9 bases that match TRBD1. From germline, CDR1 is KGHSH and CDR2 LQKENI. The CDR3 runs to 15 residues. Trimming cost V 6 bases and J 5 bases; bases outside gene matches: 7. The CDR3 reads CASSPTGGWNEKLFF. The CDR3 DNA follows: TGTGCCAGCTCCCCTACAGGGGGCTGGAATGAAAAACTGTTTTTT.

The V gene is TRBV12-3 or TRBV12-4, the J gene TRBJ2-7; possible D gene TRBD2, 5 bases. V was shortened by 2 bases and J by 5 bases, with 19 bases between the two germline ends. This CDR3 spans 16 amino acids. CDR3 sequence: CASSLMYVPSRDEQYF. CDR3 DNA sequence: TGTGCCAGCAGTTTAATGTACGTTCCCTCGAGGGACGAGCAGTACTTC.

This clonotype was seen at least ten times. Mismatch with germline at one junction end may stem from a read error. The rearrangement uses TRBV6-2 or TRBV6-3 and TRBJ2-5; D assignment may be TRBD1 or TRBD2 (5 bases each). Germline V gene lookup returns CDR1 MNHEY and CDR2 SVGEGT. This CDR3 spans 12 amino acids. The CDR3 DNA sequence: TGTGCCAGCAGTTACTCGTCCGGGACCCCGTACTTC. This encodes CASSYSSGTPYF.

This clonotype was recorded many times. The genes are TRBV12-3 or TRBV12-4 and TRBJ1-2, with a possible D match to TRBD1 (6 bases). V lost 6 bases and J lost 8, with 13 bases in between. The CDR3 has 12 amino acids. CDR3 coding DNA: TGTGCCAGCAGCCTAAACAGGGAAGGCTACACCTTC. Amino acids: CASSLNREGYTF.

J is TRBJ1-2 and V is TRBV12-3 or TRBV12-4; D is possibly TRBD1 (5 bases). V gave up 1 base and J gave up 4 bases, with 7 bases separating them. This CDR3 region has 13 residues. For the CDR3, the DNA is TGTGCCAGCAGTTTAGGACAGCGCTATGGCTACACCTTC. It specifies CASSLGQRYGYTF.

This CDR3 is CASSPGTLGRDEQYF. CDR3 nucleotides: TGTGCCAGCAGCCCCGGGACCCTGGGACGTGACGAGCAGTACTTC. The genes are TRBV7-9 and TRBJ2-7; D possibly uses TRBD1 or TRBD2 (5 bases each). In germline, CDR1 is SEHNR, CDR2 FQNEAQ (reference sequence). V lost 5 bases, J lost 5 bases, and 19 bases lay in between. The CDR3 sequence is 15 residues long.

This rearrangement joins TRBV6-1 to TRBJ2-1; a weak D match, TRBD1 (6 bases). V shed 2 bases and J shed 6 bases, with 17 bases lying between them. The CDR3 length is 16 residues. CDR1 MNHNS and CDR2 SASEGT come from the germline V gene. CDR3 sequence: CASSERRTGISNEQFF. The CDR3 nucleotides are TGTGCCAGCAGTGAACGAAGAACAGGGATATCCAATGAGCAGTTCTTC.

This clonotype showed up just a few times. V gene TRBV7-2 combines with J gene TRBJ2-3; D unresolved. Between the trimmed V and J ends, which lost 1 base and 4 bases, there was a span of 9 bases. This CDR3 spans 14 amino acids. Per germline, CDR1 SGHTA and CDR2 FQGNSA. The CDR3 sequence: CASSLEVAPDTQYF. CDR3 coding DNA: TGTGCCAGCAGCTTAGAGGTTGCCCCAGATACGCAGTATTTT.